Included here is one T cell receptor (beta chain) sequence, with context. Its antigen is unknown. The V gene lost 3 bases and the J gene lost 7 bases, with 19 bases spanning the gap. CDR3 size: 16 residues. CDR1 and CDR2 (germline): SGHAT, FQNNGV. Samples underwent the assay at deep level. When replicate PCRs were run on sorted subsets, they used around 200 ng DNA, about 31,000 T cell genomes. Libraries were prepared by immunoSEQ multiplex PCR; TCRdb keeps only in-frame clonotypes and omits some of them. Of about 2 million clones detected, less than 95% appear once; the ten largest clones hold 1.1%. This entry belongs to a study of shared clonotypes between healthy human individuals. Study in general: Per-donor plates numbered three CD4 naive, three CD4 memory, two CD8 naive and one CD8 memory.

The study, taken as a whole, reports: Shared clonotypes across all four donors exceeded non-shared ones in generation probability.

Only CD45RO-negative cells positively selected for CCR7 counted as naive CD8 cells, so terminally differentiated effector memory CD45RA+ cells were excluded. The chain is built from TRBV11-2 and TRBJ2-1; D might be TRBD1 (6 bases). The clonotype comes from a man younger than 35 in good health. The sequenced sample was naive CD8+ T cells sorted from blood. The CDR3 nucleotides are TGTGCCAGCAGCTTCCGTGGGGGCGCATCAGATAATGAGCAGTTCTTC. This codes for CASSFRGGASDNEQFF.